The 24 T cell receptor beta chains below come from one sample, sequenced in a study of shared clonotypes between healthy human individuals. The method was immunoSEQ multiplex PCR; TCRdb's version includes in-frame clones alone and lacks a portion of them. The sample contains some 2,000,000 clones, approximately 95% of which appear only once. As defined, naive CD8 cells were CD45RO-negative and positively selected for CCR7, with terminally differentiated effector memory CD45RA+ cells excluded. The sample was naive CD8+ T cells sorted from blood. The receptors come from a man younger than 30 in good health.

V usage is TRBV6-5 and J usage is TRBJ1-2; D is perhaps TRBD1 (5 bases). The CDR3 is 13 residues long. Trimming removed 5 bases at V and 4 bases at J, with 11 bases between. Germline lookup yields CDR1 MNHEY and CDR2 SVGAGI. CDR3 bases: TGTGCCAGCAGTCAGGGTACAACCTATGGCTACACCTTC. Its translation: CASSQGTTYGYTF.

This chain uses TRBV27 with TRBJ2-7, with D maybe TRBD1 (6 bases). Germline CDR1 MNHEY, CDR2 SMNVEV (reference sequence). Trimming cost V 4 bases and J 0 bases, with 16 bases left between them. The CDR3 runs 16 residues. The CDR3 region has the DNA TGTGCCAGCAGTTCCAACAGGGCAATGTTCTCCTACGAGCAGTACTTC. It translates to CASSSNRAMFSYEQYF.

The chain is built from TRBV29-1 and TRBJ2-5; no clear D gene. In germline, CDR1 is SQVTM, CDR2 ANQGSEA. V was pared by 6 bases and J by 4 bases, with 9 bases between. The CDR3 is made up of 11 amino acids. Here the CDR3 reads CSVLFVETQYF. CDR3 in DNA: TGCAGCGTCCTCTTTGTAGAGACCCAGTACTTC.

This rearrangement joins TRBV4-1 to TRBJ1-1; TRBD1 matches at 7 bases. V lost 4 bases and J lost 6; bases outside the gene matches: 8. CDR1 and CDR2 (germline): MGHRA, YSYEKL. The CDR3 extends over 14 amino acids. Here the CDR3 reads CASSRMTGSSEAFF. The CDR3 bases are TGCGCCAGCAGCCGCATGACAGGGTCCTCTGAAGCTTTCTTT.

The CDR3 coding sequence is TGTGCCAGCAGTGATGGCCACCCCTATAGCAATCAGCCCCAGCATTTT. This gives the protein CASSDGHPYSNQPQHF. The V gene is TRBV6-1, the J gene TRBJ1-5; D uncertain. Trimming took 3 bases from V and 0 from J, leaving 12 bases between them. The CDR3 is made up of 16 amino acids. Germline V gene data show CDR1 as MNHNS and CDR2 as SASEGT.

The chain carries TRBV4-1 and TRBJ2-7; 12 bases fit TRBD1. After removal of 3 bases from V and 2 bases from J, the junction contained 8 bases not matched to a gene. The germline CDR1 and CDR2 sequences are MGHRA and YSYEKL. The CDR3 contains 17 residues. The CDR3 loop is CASSQGDRGLLTYEQYF. In DNA, the CDR3 is TGCGCCAGCAGCCAGGGGGACAGGGGGCTTCTTACCTACGAGCAGTACTTC.

The V call is TRBV5-6, the J call TRBJ2-1; D perhaps matches TRBD1 (5 bases). V was clipped by 2 bases and J by 2 bases, with 11 bases between them. The germline CDR1 and CDR2 sequences are SGHDT and YYEEEE. There are 15 residues in the CDR3. The CDR3: CASSFLTGTYNEQFF. CDR3 DNA sequence: TGTGCCAGCAGCTTCCTAACAGGAACCTACAATGAGCAGTTCTTC.

The chain joins TRBV28 to TRBJ1-5; possibly TRBD1 for D (6 bases). Germline V CDR1 and CDR2: MDHEN, SYDVKM. The CDR3 loop spans 16 amino acids. V shed 3 bases and J shed 1 base, with 13 bases lying between them. The CDR3 spells CASSFGDTGSNQPQHF. CDR3 DNA sequence: TGTGCCAGCAGTTTCGGGGATACAGGGAGCAATCAGCCCCAGCATTTT. Drawing the rest from reference TRBV28 and TRBJ1-5, the complete variable domain is DVKVTQSSRYLVKRTGEKVFLECVQDMDHENMFWYRQDPGLGLRLIYFSYDVKMKEKGDIPEGYSVSREKKERFSLILESASTNQTSMYLCASSFGDTGSNQPQHFGDGTRLSIL.

This clone was counted once. The chain uses TRBV10-2 and TRBJ2-1; the match to TRBD2 covers 12 bases. The V gene end was trimmed by 8 bases and the J gene end by 5 bases; junction bases not matched to a gene: 1. The V gene's germline CDR1 is WSHSY and CDR2 SAAADI. CDR3 length equals 13 residues. CDR3 nucleotides: TGCGCCAGCGGGACTAGCGGGCACAATGAGCAGTTCTTC. It encodes CASGTSGHNEQFF.

This chain joins TRBV27 and TRBJ2-7; TRBD2 agrees at 13 bases. After removal of 5 bases from V and 6 bases from J, the junction contained 10 bases not matched to a gene. The CDR3 is 16 residues long. Per the germline V gene, CDR1 is MNHEY and CDR2 is SMNVEV (reference sequence). The CDR3 reads CASSPLGLAGEVEQYF. The CDR3 DNA sequence: TGTGCCAGCAGTCCTCTCGGACTAGCGGGAGAGGTCGAGCAGTACTTC.

The gene calls are TRBV6-4 and TRBJ2-2, with no clear D. The germline gives CDR1 MRHNA, CDR2 SNTAGT. There are 14 residues in the CDR3. The V and J ends lost 3 bases and 6 bases respectively, with 11 bases between them. The CDR3 DNA is TGTGCCAGCAGTGAGACTGGGATCCCCGGGGAGCTGTTTTTT. Amino acid sequence: CASSETGIPGELFF.

This clone is a singleton in its sample. The chain is built from TRBV4-1 and TRBJ1-1; D gene uncertain. Germline V lookup: CDR1 MGHRA, CDR2 YSYEKL. The length of the CDR3 is 17 residues. V gave up 4 bases and J gave up 0 bases, with 18 bases separating them. The DNA for the CDR3 is TGCGCCAGCAGCCCGAAGTCGGAACGGGAGCTGAACACTGAAGCTTTCTTT. Encoded protein: CASSPKSERELNTEAFF.

CDR3 nucleotide sequence: TGTGCCAGCAGCCTACGCGGGGGCCAGGCCTACGAGCAGTACTTC. Its translation is CASSLRGGQAYEQYF. The V and J genes are TRBV7-6 and TRBJ2-7; D perhaps matches TRBD2 (7 bases). Germline lookup yields CDR1 SGHVS and CDR2 FNYEAQ. The length of the CDR3 is 15 residues. The V and J ends lost 5 bases and 2 bases respectively, with 16 bases between them.

The chain employs TRBV15 and TRBJ2-5, with 7 bases lining up with TRBD1. The CDR3 consists of 17 residues. With V trimmed by 4 bases and J by 2 bases, 13 bases remained unmatched. From germline, CDR1 is LNHNV and CDR2 YYDKDF (reference sequence). CDR3 sequence reads: CATSKGQLRGPQETQYF. The CDR3 coding sequence is TGTGCCACCAGCAAAGGTCAATTGAGGGGGCCGCAAGAGACCCAGTACTTC.

As for this clone: The sample holds other DNA sequences that translate to the same CDR3. The chain uses TRBV4-1 and TRBJ2-1; D remains ambiguous. V dropped 1 base and J dropped 7 bases, with 2 bases sitting between them. CDR1 MGHRA and CDR2 YSYEKL come from the germline V gene. The CDR3 runs to 11 residues. The CDR3 nucleotides are TGCGCCAGCAGCCAAGTAAATGAGCAGTTCTTC. As protein: CASSQVNEQFF.

The J gene is TRBJ2-2, the V gene TRBV7-2; perhaps TRBD2 as D (6 bases). The CDR3 sequence is 16 residues long. The germline V gene encodes CDR1 SGHTA and CDR2 FQGNSA. The ends were cut back, 6 bases at V and 5 bases at J, with 19 bases in the middle. CDR3 coding DNA: TGTGCCAGCAGACTGGATTTCGGAGCGGGTACCGGGGAGCTGTTTTTT. It specifies CASRLDFGAGTGELFF.

Concerning this clone itself: Distinct nucleotide sequences in the sample also encode this CDR3. The chain couples TRBV2 to TRBJ2-7; 8 bases fit TRBD2. Germline values: CDR1 SNHLY, CDR2 FYNNEI. The CDR3 length is 14 residues. Trimming removed 4 bases from V and 2 bases from J; junction bases left unmatched: 4. CDR3 nucleotide sequence: TGTGCCAGCAGTGGGAGCGGGGGCCCCTACGAGCAGTACTTC. Translation gives CASSGSGGPYEQYF.

The V and J genes are TRBV6-5 and TRBJ2-7, with D hard to call. CDR3 length equals 13 residues. With 6 bases removed from V and 0 bases from J, the gap between germline ends came to 9 bases. Germline CDR1 MNHEY, CDR2 SVGAGI. Written as DNA, the CDR3 is TGTGCCAGCAGGGAACAGCTCTCCTACGAGCAGTACTTC. Amino acid sequence: CASREQLSYEQYF.

A word on this clone: Other DNA sequences within the sample encode an identical CDR3. J is TRBJ2-7 and V is TRBV6-1; a weak D match, TRBD2 (6 bases). Germline CDR1 reads MNHNS; CDR2 reads SASEGT. The germline V and J ends were trimmed by 6 bases and 3 bases, with 9 bases remaining between them. This CDR3 is 12 amino acids long. CDR3 nucleotide sequence: TGTGCCAGCAGCCCCGGGGGCTACGAGCAGTACTTC. This sequence encodes CASSPGGYEQYF.

The chain has TRBV6-5 and TRBJ2-4; 9 bases match TRBD1. The germline V gene has CDR1 MNHEY and CDR2 SVGAGI. Losses at the gene ends were 2 bases for V and 8 bases for J; bases not matched to a gene: 4. CDR3 size: 14 residues. The CDR3 loop reads CASSYGTGRDIQYF. The CDR3 coding sequence is TGTGCCAGCAGTTACGGGACAGGGCGAGACATTCAGTACTTC.

J is TRBJ2-1 and V is TRBV7-6; possible D gene TRBD2, 6 bases. This CDR3 has 16 amino acids. Per the germline V gene, CDR1 is SGHVS and CDR2 is FNYEAQ. V lost 0 bases and J 4 bases, leaving 13 bases between the germline ends. The CDR3, as DNA: TGTGCCAGCAGCTTAGCCTCTGGCGGGGCTTACAATGAGCAGTTCTTC. It is translated as CASSLASGGAYNEQFF.

V is TRBV7-3 and J is TRBJ1-2; no definite D call. The ends were cut back, 10 bases at V and 4 bases at J, with 16 bases in the middle. This CDR3 spans 13 amino acids. Germline CDR1 SGHTA, CDR2 FQGTGA. For the CDR3, the DNA is TGTGCCACTGCTCAGGACGTCAGCTATGGCTACACCTTC. This gives the protein CATAQDVSYGYTF. Complete variable domain (other parts from reference TRBV7-3 and TRBJ1-2): GAGVSQTPSNKVTEKGKYVELRCDPISGHTALYWYRQSLGQGPEFLIYFQGTGAADDSGLPNDRFFAVRPEGSVSTLKIQRTERGDSAVYLCATAQDVSYGYTFGSGTRLTVV.

The chain combines TRBV6-5 with TRBJ1-2; TRBD1 might be the D (6 bases). The CDR3 loop spans 14 amino acids. Trimming removed 5 bases at V and 6 bases at J, with 16 bases between. Germline V lookup: CDR1 MNHEY, CDR2 SVGAGI. The CDR3 region has the DNA TGTGCCAGCAGTCCTGCGGGGGAGGGGGATGGCTACACCTTC. It is translated as CASSPAGEGDGYTF.

The chain combines TRBV10-2 with TRBJ2-2; TRBD1 is a possible D gene (7 bases). CDR3 size: 16 residues. The V end was cut by 2 bases, the J end by 5 bases, with 15 bases between. Germline CDR1 is WSHSY and CDR2 is SAAADI. CDR3 bases: TGCGCCAGCAGTGAGGTGGAGGGGACAGAGACCGGGGAGCTGTTTTTT. Its protein product is CASSEVEGTETGELFF.